The rows below give T cell receptor beta chains drawn from one sample of a study of T cells in localized non-small cell lung cancer. Measured with immunoSEQ multiplex PCR; TCRdb has only the in-frame clones, and not every one. The sample has tens of thousands of clones; roughly 90% are singletons. This material consisted of peripheral blood, taken before any cancer treatment. The receptors derive from a man aged 40-75 years with stage I squamous cell lung carcinoma. Both conserved end residues are part of each CDR3. The D gene is left open where the match is weak. A row's size may be missing; if present it is once, few, many or a size class.

abundance,d_gene,j_gene,v_gene,CDR3aa,CDR3nt
once,-,TRBJ1-5,TRBV7-2,CASSFGTQNQPQHF,TGTGCCAGCAGCTTCGGGACACAAAATCAGCCCCAGCATTTT
-,-,TRBJ2-2,TRBV11-2,CASRTGQTGELFF,TGTGCCAGCAGAACCGGACAAACCGGGGAGCTGTTTTTT
-,-,TRBJ2-5,TRBV11-2,CASSLGGSLETQYF,TGTGCCAGCAGCTTAGGGGGGAGTTTGGAGACCCAGTACTTC
once,-,TRBJ1-1,TRBV18,CASKNGFGGTEAFF,TGTGCCAGCAAAAACGGGTTTGGGGGGACTGAAGCTTTCTTT
-,-,TRBJ1-5,TRBV4-1,CASSQDFRAQPQHF,TGCGCCAGCAGCCAAGATTTTAGGGCTCAGCCCCAGCATTTT
-,-,TRBJ1-1,TRBV7-2,CASSLPAFF,TGTGCCAGCAGCTTGCCAGCTTTCTTT
-,-,TRBJ2-3,TRBV18,CASSRISGTDTQYF,TGTGCCAGCTCACGTATTAGCGGTACAGATACGCAGTATTTT
-,-,TRBJ1-5,TRBV7-2,CASSLKREQPQHF,TGTGCCAGCAGCTTAAAAAGAGAACAGCCCCAGCATTTT
once,-,TRBJ1-2,TRBV5-4,CASSESLAGYTF,TGTGCCAGCAGCGAATCTCTGGCCGGCTACACCTTC
-,TRBD2,TRBJ2-1,TRBV7-9,CASSLRIGGRAFNEQFF,TGTGCCAGCAGCTTACGGATAGGCGGGAGGGCTTTCAATGAGCAGTTCTTC
once,-,TRBJ1-2,TRBV19,CASRGRQSGHYGYTF,TGTGCCAGTAGGGGCCGCCAGTCTGGGCATTATGGCTACACCTTC
few,-,TRBJ2-1,TRBV7-2,CASSPTDYNEQFF,TGTGCCAGCAGCCCAACGGATTACAATGAGCAGTTCTTC
-,-,TRBJ2-2,TRBV28,CASSPWGTGELFF,TGTGCCAGCAGTCCCTGGGGCACCGGGGAGCTGTTTTTT
-,-,TRBJ2-1,TRBV29-1,CSVEGRVNEQFF,TGCAGCGTTGAGGGCAGGGTGAATGAGCAGTTCTTC
-,TRBD2,TRBJ2-2,TRBV7-3,CASTPSPTSGRAGGELFF,TGTGCCAGCACGCCCAGCCCCACTAGCGGGAGGGCCGGCGGGGAGCTGTTTTTT
-,TRBD1,TRBJ2-1,TRBV4-3,CASSLTGNEQFF,TGCGCCAGCAGCCTGACAGGGAATGAGCAGTTCTTC
-,TRBD1,TRBJ2-5,TRBV7-7,CASSKLGTAPSETQYF,TGTGCTAGCAGCAAACTAGGGACAGCACCTTCCGAGACCCAGTACTTC
-,-,TRBJ2-1,TRBV2,CASRATRYPIYNEQFF,TGTGCCAGCAGAGCAACTAGGTACCCAATCTACAATGAGCAGTTCTTC
-,-,TRBJ2-3,TRBV4-3,CASSQEYSGSTDTQYF,TGCGCCAGCAGCCAAGAATATAGCGGAAGCACAGATACGCAGTATTTT
-,-,TRBJ2-4,TRBV6-5,CASSVGLAKNIQYF,TGTGCCAGCAGTGTCGGTCTTGCCAAAAACATTCAGTACTTC
-,-,TRBJ2-5,TRBV28,CATEGGFRGETQYF,TGTGCCACCGAGGGGGGGTTTAGAGGGGAGACCCAGTACTTC
-,-,TRBJ1-5,TRBV28,CASSLWGRRGEQPQHF,TGTGCCAGCAGTTTATGGGGTAGGAGAGGAGAGCAGCCCCAGCATTTT
-,TRBD2,TRBJ2-7,TRBV5-6,CASSRLAGEYEQYF,TGTGCCAGCAGCAGACTAGCGGGAGAGTACGAGCAGTACTTC
-,-,TRBJ1-4,TRBV15,CATSRAGYEKLFF,TGTGCCACCAGCAGAGCCGGTTATGAAAAACTGTTTTTT
-,TRBD1,TRBJ1-5,TRBV27,CASSTIQGANQPQHF,TGTGCCAGCAGTACGATACAGGGGGCGAATCAGCCCCAGCATTTT
few,-,TRBJ2-3,TRBV11-2,CASSPGRAGGTDTQYF,TGTGCCAGCAGCCCAGGCCGGGCAGGGGGCACAGATACGCAGTATTTT
-,-,TRBJ2-7,TRBV5-4,CASSATVFYEQYF,TGTGCCAGCAGTGCGACCGTATTCTACGAGCAGTACTTC
-,TRBD1,TRBJ1-2,TRBV27,CASSFQGTGAGYTF,TGTGCCAGCAGTTTTCAGGGGACAGGGGCTGGCTACACCTTC
-,TRBD2,TRBJ2-2,TRBV6-4,CASSVGRAFSGELFF,TGTGCCAGCAGTGTCGGGAGGGCCTTTTCCGGGGAGCTGTTTTTT